What follows are 5 T cell receptor beta chains derived from one specimen sequenced in a study of T cells in Graves' hyperthyroidism and ophthalmopathy. Regions amplified from RNA transcripts were the TCR beta CDR3 regions. HTBI primers drove first-round RT-PCR of the TCR CDR3. One entry per CDR3 protein results from TCRdb running MiXCR on the multiplex PCR reads. The table records roughly 740,000 distinct CDR3 sequences, over 15% of them present only once. Sequenced: blood. These receptors were taken from a man between 18 and 29 years old with Graves' hyperthyroidism.

The chain has TRBV7-9 and TRBJ2-3, with D possibly matching TRBD2 (7 bases). The V gene lost 5 bases and the J gene lost 5 bases, with 20 bases spanning the gap. The length of the CDR3 is 16 residues. The V gene's germline CDR1 is SEHNR and CDR2 FQNEAQ (reference sequence). CDR3 in amino acids: CASSQGQRGRGDTQYF. Written as DNA, the CDR3 is TGTGCCAGCAGCCAAGGACAGCGGGGAAGGGGAGATACGCAGTATTTT.

This chain links TRBV6-2 or TRBV6-3 with TRBJ2-4, with 12 nucleotides matching TRBD1. Germline CDR1 reads MNHEY; CDR2 reads SVGEGT. V shed 5 bases, J shed 5 bases, and the junction held 13 bases outside the gene matches. The CDR3 is 18 residues long. Here the CDR3 reads CASSLRGTGGGFQNIQYF. The CDR3 DNA reads TGTGCCAGCAGTCTACGTGGGACAGGGGGCGGGTTCCAAAACATTCAGTACTTC.

The gene calls are TRBV15 and TRBJ2-3; D may be TRBD2 (5 bases). The CDR3 sequence is 12 residues long. Trimming took 5 bases from V and 6 from J, leaving 9 bases between them. Per the germline V gene, CDR1 is LNHNV and CDR2 is YYDKDF (reference sequence). This CDR3 is CATSPPGDTQYF. In DNA, the CDR3 is TGTGCCACCAGCCCCCCGGGGGATACGCAGTATTTT. The variable domain in full, with the rest retrieved from reference TRBV15 and TRBJ2-3, is DAMVIQNPRYQVTQFGKPVTLSCSQTLNHNVMYWYQQKSSQAPKLLFHYYDKDFNNEADTPDNFQSRRPNTSFCFLDIRSPGLGDTAMYLCATSPPGDTQYFGPGTRLTVL.

The table lists this clonotype with a few counts. Here the CDR3 reads CSVGLAGPGEQYF. DNA of the CDR3: TGCAGCGTTGGCCTAGCGGGGCCAGGAGAGCAGTACTTC. The chain recombines TRBV29-1 with TRBJ2-7; TRBD2 aligns across 9 bases. The CDR3 loop spans 13 amino acids. Looked up from germline, CDR1 is SQVTM and CDR2 is ANQGSEA. V dropped 4 bases and J dropped 7; count of bases not matched to a gene: 8.

This clonotype was observed a few times. V is TRBV5-4 and J is TRBJ2-3; no clear D gene. The V gene's germline CDR1 is SGHNT and CDR2 YYREEE (reference sequence). The CDR3 loop spans 15 amino acids. Trimming took off 0 bases at V and 2 bases at J, with 10 bases between the two ends. CDR3 amino acids: CASSLAGRATDTQYF. CDR3 bases: TGTGCCAGCAGCTTGGCCGGCAGAGCCACAGATACGCAGTATTTT.